A single sample gave rise to the 15 T cell receptor beta chains below, sequenced in a study of identifying expanded T cells in peripheral blood. Sequencing used immunoSEQ multiplex PCR; TCRdb keeps in-frame clones, though not all of them. The sample has about 130,000 clones, about 86% seen once; the top ten hold 8% to 9%. The source material was blood. The origin of the receptors is a person aged 18 to 75 in good health.

This sequence joins TRBV5-1 and TRBJ1-4; D is perhaps TRBD1 (5 bases). V was cut by 0 bases and J by 7 bases, with 10 bases left in between. CDR1 SGHRS and CDR2 YFSETQ come from the germline V gene. The CDR3 spans 14 residues. The chain's CDR3 is CASSLGSGGEKLFF. In DNA form, the CDR3 reads TGCGCCAGCAGCTTGGGATCGGGGGGTGAAAAACTGTTTTTT.

The chain couples TRBV7-2 to TRBJ1-5; 9 bases match TRBD1. Germline-derived CDR1 and CDR2 are SGHTA and FQGNSA. The ends lost 1 base at V and 5 bases at J; junction bases unmatched: 6. The CDR3 runs to 16 residues. This chain's CDR3 is CASSLDPRQGDQPQHF. The CDR3 coding sequence is TGTGCCAGCAGCTTAGATCCGAGACAGGGGGATCAGCCCCAGCATTTT.

DNA of the CDR3: TGTGCCAGCAGCTTTGAGGGGGACACTGAAGCTTTCTTT. It is translated as CASSFEGDTEAFF. The chain joins TRBV11-1 to TRBJ1-1, with D perhaps matching TRBD1 (6 bases). This CDR3 is built from 13 residues. V shed 3 bases and J shed 3 bases, with 8 bases lying between them. Germline lookup yields CDR1 SGHAT and CDR2 FQDESV (reference sequence).

The rearrangement uses TRBV27 and TRBJ1-1; 8 bases are shared with TRBD1. The CDR3 has 16 amino acids. Germline loops: CDR1 MNHEY, CDR2 SMNVEV (reference sequence). V gave up 5 bases and J gave up 0 bases; unmatched junction bases: 8. The CDR3 DNA is TGTGCCAGCAGTCTCGAACAGGGGGGAATGAACACTGAAGCTTTCTTT. Its translation: CASSLEQGGMNTEAFF.

The chain joins TRBV7-9 to TRBJ2-7, with 9 nucleotides matching TRBD1. V trimming: 7 bases; J trimming: 7 bases; junction bases outside the gene matches: 14. The CDR3 has 15 residues. Germline assignment: CDR1 SEHNR and CDR2 FQNEAQ (reference sequence). The CDR3: CASNRGAGTGKEQYF. The CDR3 coding sequence is TGTGCCAGCAACAGAGGAGCCGGGACAGGGAAAGAGCAGTACTTC.

The V call is TRBV12-5, the J call TRBJ2-1; 9 positions match TRBD2. Per the germline V gene, CDR1 is LGHNT and CDR2 is FRNRAP. This CDR3 spans 12 amino acids. The CDR3 loop reads CASGLASNEQFF. CDR3 DNA: TGTGCCTCGGGACTAGCTTCCAATGAGCAGTTCTTC.

V and J are TRBV7-2 and TRBJ1-2, with TRBD1 as a possible D gene (5 bases). V gave up 1 base and J gave up 2 bases, with 14 bases separating them. The length of the CDR3 is 16 residues. The germline V gene encodes CDR1 SGHTA and CDR2 FQGNSA. The CDR3 coding sequence is TGTGCCAGCAGCTTAGATTCCGGGGGTCAAAACTATGGCTACACCTTC. This translates into CASSLDSGGQNYGYTF.

The V and J genes are TRBV7-2 and TRBJ1-1, with D hard to call. The CDR3 covers 14 residues. The germline V gene encodes CDR1 SGHTA and CDR2 FQGNSA. V was pared by 5 bases and J by 2 bases, with 12 bases between. The DNA of the CDR3 is TGTGCCAGCAGCCCCGAGGGTAGTAACACTGAAGCTTTCTTT. Encoded protein: CASSPEGSNTEAFF. Variable domain in full (rest from reference TRBV7-2 and TRBJ1-1): GAGVSQSPSNKVTEKGKDVELRCDPISGHTALYWYRQSLGQGLEFLIYFQGNSAPDKSGLPSDRFSAERTGGSVSTLTIQRTQQEDSAVYLCASSPEGSNTEAFFGQGTRLTVV.

This chain joins TRBV6-6 and TRBJ2-3; 8 bases align to TRBD2. The CDR3 has 14 amino acids. The V segment lost 5 bases and the J segment 2 bases; nucleotides outside the gene matches: 3. Germline CDR1 reads MNHNY; CDR2 reads SVGAGI (reference sequence). The CDR3 here is CASSLAGDTDTQYF. The CDR3 nucleotides read TGTGCCAGCAGTCTAGCGGGCGACACAGATACGCAGTATTTT.

A note on this clone: In the same sample, other DNA sequences code for this CDR3. The chain combines TRBV6-6 with TRBJ1-2; 9 bases fit TRBD1. CDR3 size: 15 residues. Losses at the gene ends were 4 bases for V and 4 bases for J; bases not matched to a gene: 7. Germline lookup yields CDR1 MNHNY and CDR2 SVGAGI (reference sequence). The CDR3 DNA reads TGTGCCAGCAGTTTGTCGGGACAGGGCTTCTATGGCTACACCTTC. This sequence encodes CASSLSGQGFYGYTF.

This clone was recorded once. The chain recombines TRBV7-7 with TRBJ1-5, with 8 bases fitting TRBD1. There are 13 residues in the CDR3. Germline CDR1 reads SSHAT; CDR2 reads FNYEAQ (reference sequence). The V segment lost 6 bases and the J segment 5 bases; nucleotides outside the gene matches: 3. The CDR3 bases are TGTGCCAGCAGTTCGGACAGGGATCAGCCCCAGCATTTT. It encodes CASSSDRDQPQHF.

This chain links TRBV11-3 with TRBJ2-7; D unclear. Germline V CDR1 and CDR2: SGHNT, YENEEA. This CDR3 has 15 amino acids. Trimming shortened V by 1 base and J by 4 bases, and 14 bases separated the two germline ends. The CDR3 nucleotides are TGTGCCAGCAGCTTAGGTGGCTCTTCACAGTACGAGCAGTACTTC. Protein sequence: CASSLGGSSQYEQYF. Combining the CDR3 with reference TRBV11-3 and TRBJ2-7 gives the whole variable domain EAGVVQSPRYKIIEKKQPVAFWCNPISGHNTLYWYLQNLGQGPELLIRYENEEAVDDSQLPKDRFSAERLKGVDSTLKIQPAELGDSAVYLCASSLGGSSQYEQYFGPGTRLTVT.

V gene TRBV11-3 combines with J gene TRBJ2-7, with D perhaps assigned TRBD1 or TRBD2 (5 bases each). V was clipped by 5 bases and J by 3 bases, with 17 bases between them. Germline V lookup: CDR1 SGHNT, CDR2 YENEEA. This CDR3 is 15 amino acids long. This CDR3 reads CASSLGVGVNYEQYF. As DNA, the CDR3 is TGTGCCAGCAGCCTAGGGGTCGGGGTGAACTACGAGCAGTACTTC.

This clone turned up a few times. At one of its ends the junction is not consistent with the germline gene, which may arise from a read error. The genes are TRBV9 and TRBJ1-2; 9 bases line up with TRBD1. This CDR3 region has 14 residues. Per germline, CDR1 SGDLS and CDR2 YYNGEE. The CDR3 sequence: CASSADRGVYRYTF. The CDR3 nucleotides are TGTGCCAGCAGCGCGGACAGGGGCGTCTATCGCTACACCTTC. The full variable domain, rest sourced from reference TRBV9 and TRBJ1-2, is DSGVTQTPKHLITATGQRVTLRCSPRSGDLSVYWYQQSLDQGLQFLIQYYNGEERAKGNILERFSAQQFPDLHSELNLSSLELGDSALYFCASSADRGVYRYTFGSGTRLTVV.

This clone was counted only a few times. The rearrangement uses TRBV19 and TRBJ2-5, with TRBD1 matching over 8 bases. Trimming removed 5 bases from V and 4 bases from J; junction bases left unmatched: 18. This CDR3 is built from 18 residues. Germline loops: CDR1 LNHDA, CDR2 SQIVND (reference sequence). Here the CDR3 DNA reads TGTGCCAGTAGTGCCCACACGGCAGGGGGCTCCACCCCAGAGACCCAGTACTTC. Protein: CASSAHTAGGSTPETQYF. The full variable domain, rest sourced from reference TRBV19 and TRBJ2-5, is DGGITQSPKYLFRKEGQNVTLSCEQNLNHDAMYWYRQDPGQGLRLIYYSQIVNDFQKGDIAEGYSVSREKKESFPLTVTSAQKNPTAFYLCASSAHTAGGSTPETQYFGPGTRLLVL.